This T cell receptor (beta chain) emerged from a study of blood T cell repertoires in COVID-19. Study-wide context: Acute and convalescent COVID-19 samples came from the United States, Italy and Spain.

TCRdb's copy holds only in-frame clones and misses some; the assay was immunoSEQ multiplex PCR. The table has tens of thousands of clones, 75% to 90% seen once. The germline CDR1 and CDR2 sequences are LNHDA and SQIVND (reference sequence). V lost 8 bases and J lost 3, with 19 bases in between. This CDR3 comprises 15 residues. This clone was picked up a small number of times. This sequence originates from a man aged 50 or older with active COVID-19. The V and J genes are TRBV19 and TRBJ1-1, with TRBD1 as a possible D gene (6 bases). The sequenced sample was peripheral blood. This CDR3 is CASGGYRERDTEAFF. The CDR3, as DNA: TGTGCCAGTGGGGGTTACAGGGAGAGGGACACTGAAGCTTTCTTT. Complete variable domain (other parts from reference TRBV19 and TRBJ1-1): DGGITQSPKYLFRKEGQNVTLSCEQNLNHDAMYWYRQDPGQGLRLIYYSQIVNDFQKGDIAEGYSVSREKKESFPLTVTSAQKNPTAFYLCASGGYRERDTEAFFGQGTRLTVV.